This T cell receptor (beta chain) was profiled in a study of blood T cells in healthy people across ages. V gave up 3 bases and J gave up 6 bases, with 15 bases separating them. The CDR3 covers 15 residues. The V gene's germline CDR1 is SGHAT and CDR2 FQDESV (reference sequence). The use of a sample-barcoded 5' primer and a J-beta primer mix characterized a second PCR of about 7 to 12 cycles. MiXCR, run by TCRdb on the 5' RACE reads, gives a single entry per CDR3 protein. The data hold 1,500,000 or so distinct CDR3 sequences, with roughly 64% observed a single time. This clonotype came up a few times. Its matching antigen is unknown. Overall study findings and caveats: Aged donors had fewer naive CD4+ cells and lower diversity than long-lived donors. Older individuals had lower TCR beta diversity per million T cells (the decline was roughly linear).

Input material: blood. The genes are TRBV11-1 and TRBJ2-1, with D maybe TRBD2 (5 bases). The sequence came from a man younger than 30 in good health. CDR3 nucleotide sequence: TGTGCCAGCAGCTTCAGTGGGAGCTCCCTCAATGAGCAGTTCTTC. Protein sequence: CASSFSGSSLNEQFF.